These 10 T cell receptor beta chains came from one sample sequenced in a study of CD8 T cells in Susac syndrome. Reverse transcription of roughly 0.5 to 1 ug RNA used random hexamers. TCRdb re-called the immunoSEQ multiplex PCR reads with MiXCR, one entry per CDR3 protein. The sample includes around 160,000 distinct CDR3 sequences, approximately 94% of them seen just once. The sample consisted of CD4+ T cells from PBMCs. Source of these receptors: a human donor with multiple sclerosis.

Here the CDR3 reads CASRMGMDQPQHF. The CDR3 DNA sequence: TGTGCCAGCAGGATGGGGATGGATCAGCCCCAGCATTTT. V and J are TRBV3-1 and TRBJ1-5; D is undetermined. Trimming removed 6 bases from V and 5 bases from J, with 11 bases in between. This CDR3 is built from 13 residues. Germline V gives CDR1 LGHDT, CDR2 YNNKEL (reference sequence).

The rearrangement uses TRBV20-1 and TRBJ2-1; 8 bases align to TRBD2. This CDR3 has 12 amino acids. Germline V CDR1 and CDR2: DFQATT, SNEGSKA (reference sequence). J gave up 7 bases and V 6 bases, and 5 bases lay outside the gene matches. This chain's CDR3 is CSAQASGNEQFF. The CDR3 nucleotides read TGCAGTGCCCAGGCTAGCGGGAATGAGCAGTTCTTC.

The rearrangement joins TRBV7-2 to TRBJ1-5; no clear D gene. Germline-derived CDR1 and CDR2 are SGHTA and FQGNSA. V was cut by 0 bases and J by 3 bases, with 12 bases left in between. The CDR3 is 16 amino acids. CDR3 loop: CASSLASWQPNQPQHF. As DNA, the CDR3 is TGTGCCAGCAGCTTAGCGTCCTGGCAGCCCAATCAGCCCCAGCATTTT.

The chain carries TRBV6-5 and TRBJ2-7, with D possibly matching TRBD2 (5 bases). The V end was cut by 5 bases, the J end by 4 bases, with 15 bases between. This CDR3 comprises 14 residues. Germline V gene lookup returns CDR1 MNHEY and CDR2 SVGAGI. The CDR3 loop reads CASSPGDWEYEQYF. CDR3 bases: TGTGCCAGCAGTCCAGGAGACTGGGAGTACGAGCAGTACTTC.

The chain recombines TRBV7-2 with TRBJ2-2; 8 bases map to TRBD2. The ends lost 4 bases at V and 0 bases at J; junction bases unmatched: 1. The CDR3 runs to 15 residues. CDR1 is SGHTA and CDR2 is FQGNSA in the germline V gene. The CDR3 reads CASSSSGSNTGELFF. CDR3 nucleotide sequence: TGTGCCAGCAGCTCTAGCGGGTCGAACACCGGGGAGCTGTTTTTT.

V and J are TRBV5-4 and TRBJ2-5; 8 bases line up with TRBD1. The CDR3 contains 13 residues. The V and J ends lost 4 bases and 5 bases, in that order; junction bases with no gene match: 4. Germline V gene sequence: CDR1 SGHNT, CDR2 YYREEE (reference sequence). The CDR3 region is CASSGRDRETQYF. The CDR3 DNA is TGTGCCAGCAGCGGCCGGGACAGGGAGACCCAGTACTTC. The whole variable domain, filled in from reference TRBV5-4 and TRBJ2-5, reads ETGVTQSPTHLIKTRGQQVTLRCSSQSGHNTVSWYQQALGQGPQFIFQYYREEENGRGNFPPRFSGLQFPNYSSELNVNALELDDSALYLCASSGRDRETQYFGPGTRLLVL.

CDR3 in DNA: TGTGCCAGCAGCTCCGGCGGGACTCCCTACGAGCAGTACTTC. Its protein product is CASSSGGTPYEQYF. The chain uses TRBV27 and TRBJ2-7, with D perhaps matching TRBD2 (6 bases). V lost 6 bases, J lost 2 bases, and 14 bases lay in between. The CDR3 spans 14 residues. CDR1 and CDR2 (germline): MNHEY, SMNVEV (reference sequence).

This clonotype was counted once. The chain joins TRBV28 to TRBJ1-2, with 8 bases matching TRBD1. This CDR3 has 14 residues. Trimming at V came to 4 bases and at J to 6 bases, leaving 7 bases not matched to a gene. The V gene's germline CDR1 is MDHEN and CDR2 SYDVKM. Written as DNA, the CDR3 is TGTGCCAGCAGTTCCCAGGGGGCTAGTAATGGCTACACCTTC. It encodes CASSSQGASNGYTF.

This rearrangement joins TRBV4-2 to TRBJ2-1; 12 bases agree with TRBD2. Trimming cost V 4 bases and J 7 bases; bases outside gene matches: 8. CDR3 size: 16 residues. In germline, CDR1 is LGHNA, CDR2 YNFKEQ. DNA for the CDR3: TGTGCCAGCAGCCGCCTACTAGCGGGAGGTGGTAATGAGCAGTTCTTC. Its protein is CASSRLLAGGGNEQFF.

The chain is built from TRBV20-1 and TRBJ2-6; 9 nucleotides match TRBD1. The V and J ends lost 2 bases and 6 bases, in that order; junction bases with no gene match: 5. The germline CDR1 and CDR2 sequences are DFQATT and SNEGSKA (reference sequence). The CDR3 runs to 15 residues. CDR3: CSARTTGGEANVLTF. The CDR3 DNA follows: TGCAGTGCTAGAACCACAGGGGGCGAGGCCAACGTCCTGACTTTC.